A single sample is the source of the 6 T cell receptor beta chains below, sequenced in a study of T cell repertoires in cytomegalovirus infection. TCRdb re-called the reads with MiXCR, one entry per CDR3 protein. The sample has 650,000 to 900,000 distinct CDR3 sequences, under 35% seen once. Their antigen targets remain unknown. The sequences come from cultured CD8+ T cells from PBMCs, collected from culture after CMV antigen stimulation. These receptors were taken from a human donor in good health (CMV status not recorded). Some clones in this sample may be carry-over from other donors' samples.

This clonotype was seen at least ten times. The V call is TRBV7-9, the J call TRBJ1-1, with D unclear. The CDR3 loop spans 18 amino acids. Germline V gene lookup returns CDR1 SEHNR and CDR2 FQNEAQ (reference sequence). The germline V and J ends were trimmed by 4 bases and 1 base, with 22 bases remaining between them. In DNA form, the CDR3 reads TGTGCCAGCAGCTCTACCGACACCCGAAACGGCCCGAACACTGAAGCTTTCTTT. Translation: CASSSTDTRNGPNTEAFF.

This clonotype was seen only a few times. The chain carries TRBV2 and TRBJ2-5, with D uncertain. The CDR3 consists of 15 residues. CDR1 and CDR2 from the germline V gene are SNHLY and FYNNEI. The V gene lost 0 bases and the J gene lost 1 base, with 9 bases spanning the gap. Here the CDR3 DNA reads TGTGCCAGCAGTGAAGCTCTGGGCGCCCAAGAGACCCAGTACTTC. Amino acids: CASSEALGAQETQYF.

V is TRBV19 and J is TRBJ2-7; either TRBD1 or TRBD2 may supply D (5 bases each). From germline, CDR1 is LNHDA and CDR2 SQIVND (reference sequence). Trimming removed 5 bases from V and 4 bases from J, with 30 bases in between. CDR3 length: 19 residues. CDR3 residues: CASSVIPSGPEKGMYEQYF. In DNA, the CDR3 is TGTGCCAGTAGTGTTATCCCCTCGGGACCAGAAAAAGGAATGTACGAGCAGTACTTC.

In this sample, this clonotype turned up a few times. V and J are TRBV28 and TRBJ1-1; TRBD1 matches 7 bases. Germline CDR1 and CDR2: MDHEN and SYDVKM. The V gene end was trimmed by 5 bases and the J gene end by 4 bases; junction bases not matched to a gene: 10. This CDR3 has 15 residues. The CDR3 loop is CASSNTGAPFTEAFF. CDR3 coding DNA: TGTGCCAGCAGTAATACAGGGGCCCCCTTCACTGAAGCTTTCTTT.

The CDR3 spells CASSPISNQPQHF. The CDR3 DNA reads TGTGCCAGCAGCCCCATAAGCAATCAGCCCCAGCATTTT. This chain connects TRBV12-3 or TRBV12-4 to TRBJ1-5; D not certain. V gave up 6 bases and J gave up 1 base, with 7 bases separating them. This CDR3 has 13 residues.

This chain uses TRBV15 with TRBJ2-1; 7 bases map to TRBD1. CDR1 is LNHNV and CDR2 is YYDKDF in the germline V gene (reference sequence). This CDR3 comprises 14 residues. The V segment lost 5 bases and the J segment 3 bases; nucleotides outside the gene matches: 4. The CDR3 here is CATSWDSDYNEQFF. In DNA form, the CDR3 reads TGTGCCACCAGCTGGGACAGTGACTACAATGAGCAGTTCTTC.